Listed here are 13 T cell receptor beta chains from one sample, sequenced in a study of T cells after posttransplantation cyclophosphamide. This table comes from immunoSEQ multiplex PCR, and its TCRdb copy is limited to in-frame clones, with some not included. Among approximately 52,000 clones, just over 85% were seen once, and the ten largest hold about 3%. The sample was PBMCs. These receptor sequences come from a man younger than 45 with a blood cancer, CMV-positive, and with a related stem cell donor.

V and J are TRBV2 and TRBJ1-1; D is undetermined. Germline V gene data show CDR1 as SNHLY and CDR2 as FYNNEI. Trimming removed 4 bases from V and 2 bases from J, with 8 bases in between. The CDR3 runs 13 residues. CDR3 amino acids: CASSVLYNTEAFF. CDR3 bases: TGTGCCAGCAGTGTTCTCTACAACACTGAAGCTTTCTTT.

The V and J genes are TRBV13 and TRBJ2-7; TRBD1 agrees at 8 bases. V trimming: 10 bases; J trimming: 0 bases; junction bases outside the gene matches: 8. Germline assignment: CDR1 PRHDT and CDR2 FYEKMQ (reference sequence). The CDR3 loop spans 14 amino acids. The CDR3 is CATGQGRRSYEQYF. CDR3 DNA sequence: TGTGCCACAGGACAGGGAAGACGCTCCTACGAGCAGTACTTC.

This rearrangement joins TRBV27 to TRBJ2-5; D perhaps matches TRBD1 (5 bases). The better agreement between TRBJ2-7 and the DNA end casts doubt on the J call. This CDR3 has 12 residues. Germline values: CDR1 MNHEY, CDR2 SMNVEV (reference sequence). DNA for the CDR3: TGTGCCAGCAGGGAAGACAGCTACGAGCAGTACTTC. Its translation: CASREDSYEQYF.

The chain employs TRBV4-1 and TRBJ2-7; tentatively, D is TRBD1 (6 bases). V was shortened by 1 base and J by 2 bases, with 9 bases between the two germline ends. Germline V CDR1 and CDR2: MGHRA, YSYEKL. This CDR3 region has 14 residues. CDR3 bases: TGCGCCAGCAGCCAAGGACAGGATACCTACGAGCAGTACTTC. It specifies CASSQGQDTYEQYF.

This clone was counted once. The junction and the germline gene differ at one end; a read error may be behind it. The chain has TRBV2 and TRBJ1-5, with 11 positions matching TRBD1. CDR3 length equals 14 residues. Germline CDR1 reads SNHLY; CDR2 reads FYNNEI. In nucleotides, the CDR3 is TGTGCCAGCAGTTGGACAGGGGGCAACCAGCCCCAGCATTTT. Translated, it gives CASSWTGGNQPQHF. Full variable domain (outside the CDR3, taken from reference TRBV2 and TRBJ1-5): EPEVTQTPSHQVTQMGQEVILRCVPISNHLYFYWYRQILGQKVEFLVSFYNNEISEKSEIFDDQFSVERPDGSNFTLKIRSTKLEDSAMYFCASSWTGGNQPQHFGDGTRLSIL.

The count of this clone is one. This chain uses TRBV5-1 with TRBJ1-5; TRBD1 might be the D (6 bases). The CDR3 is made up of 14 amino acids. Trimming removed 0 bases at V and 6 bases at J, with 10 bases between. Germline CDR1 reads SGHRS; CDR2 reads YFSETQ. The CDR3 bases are TGCGCCAGCAGCTTGGGGGGGCGCGGTCAGCCCCAGCATTTT. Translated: CASSLGGRGQPQHF.

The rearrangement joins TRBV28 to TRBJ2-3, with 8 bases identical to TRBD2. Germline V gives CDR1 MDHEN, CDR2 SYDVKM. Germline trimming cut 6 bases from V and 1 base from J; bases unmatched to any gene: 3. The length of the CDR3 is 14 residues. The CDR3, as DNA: TGTGCCAGCAGGAGAGCGGGAGGCACAGATACGCAGTATTTT. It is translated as CASRRAGGTDTQYF.

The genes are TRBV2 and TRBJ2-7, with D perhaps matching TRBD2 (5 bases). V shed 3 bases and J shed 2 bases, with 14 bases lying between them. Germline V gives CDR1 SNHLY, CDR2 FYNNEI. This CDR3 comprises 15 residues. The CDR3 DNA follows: TGTGCCAGCAGTGACAGGCGTGGGAGTACCTACGAGCAGTACTTC. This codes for CASSDRRGSTYEQYF.

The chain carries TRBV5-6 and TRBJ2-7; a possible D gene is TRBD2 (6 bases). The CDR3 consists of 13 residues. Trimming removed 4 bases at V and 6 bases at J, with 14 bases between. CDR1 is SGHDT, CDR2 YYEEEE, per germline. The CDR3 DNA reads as TGTGCCAGCAGCGGCTGGGGGGTTGCCGAGCAGTACTTC. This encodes CASSGWGVAEQYF. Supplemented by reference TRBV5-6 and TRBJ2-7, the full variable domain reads DAGVTQSPTHLIKTRGQQVTLRCSPKSGHDTVSWYQQALGQGPQFIFQYYEEEERQRGNFPDRFSGHQFPNYSSELNVNALLLGDSALYLCASSGWGVAEQYFGPGTRLTVT.

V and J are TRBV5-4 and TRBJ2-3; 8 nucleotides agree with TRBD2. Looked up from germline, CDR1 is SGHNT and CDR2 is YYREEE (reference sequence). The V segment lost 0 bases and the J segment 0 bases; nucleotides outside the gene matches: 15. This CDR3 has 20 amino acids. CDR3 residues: CASSLVVGLGAGISTDTQYF. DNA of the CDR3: TGTGCCAGCAGCTTGGTTGTGGGACTAGGGGCAGGAATTAGCACAGATACGCAGTATTTT.

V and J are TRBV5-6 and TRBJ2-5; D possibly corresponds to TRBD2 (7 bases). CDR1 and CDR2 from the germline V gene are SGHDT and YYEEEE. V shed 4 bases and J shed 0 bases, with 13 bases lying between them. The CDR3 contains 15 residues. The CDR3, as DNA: TGTGCCAGCAGCCCCGAGGGGGGGTACCAAGAGACCCAGTACTTC. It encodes CASSPEGGYQETQYF.

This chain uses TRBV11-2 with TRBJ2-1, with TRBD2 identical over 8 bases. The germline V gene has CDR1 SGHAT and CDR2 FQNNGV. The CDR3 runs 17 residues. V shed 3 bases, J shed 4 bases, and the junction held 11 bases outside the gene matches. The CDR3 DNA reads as TGTGCCAGCAGCTTCAGCGGGGGTTCAGCTGGGTACAATGAGCAGTTCTTC. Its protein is CASSFSGGSAGYNEQFF.

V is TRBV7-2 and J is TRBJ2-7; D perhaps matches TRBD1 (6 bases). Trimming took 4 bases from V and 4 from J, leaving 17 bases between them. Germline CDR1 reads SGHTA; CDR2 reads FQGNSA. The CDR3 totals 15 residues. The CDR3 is CASSSIQGHHYEQYF. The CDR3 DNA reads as TGTGCCAGCAGCTCTATACAGGGACACCATTACGAGCAGTACTTC. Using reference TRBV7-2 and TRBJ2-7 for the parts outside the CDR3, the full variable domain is GAGVSQSPSNKVTEKGKDVELRCDPISGHTALYWYRQSLGQGLEFLIYFQGNSAPDKSGLPSDRFSAERTGGSVSTLTIQRTQQEDSAVYLCASSSIQGHHYEQYFGPGTRLTVT.